Shown below are 32 T cell receptor beta chains from a single sample sequenced in a study of T-cell reconstitution after alpha-beta-depleted transplantation in children. Using unique molecular identifiers, the investigators prepared the TCRbeta library. MiXCR, run by TCRdb on the PCR reads, gives a single entry per CDR3 protein. The sample shows approximately 170,000 distinct CDR3 sequences, approximately 12% of them seen only once. Sample: PBMCs, taken before TCRalphabeta/CD19-depleted stem cell transplant. These receptors came from a boy aged 2 to 10 with acute myeloid leukemia, due to receive a stem cell transplant.

This clonotype appeared many times. The V and J genes are TRBV5-1 and TRBJ1-2; the match to TRBD1 covers 9 bases. V trimming: 7 bases; J trimming: 7 bases; junction bases outside the gene matches: 17. The CDR3 runs 16 residues. Germline CDR1 reads SGHRS; CDR2 reads YFSETQ. CDR3 coding DNA: TGCGCCAGCTCACCCCCGGCCACCACAGGGGGCGTTGGCTACACCTTC. It yields the protein CASSPPATTGGVGYTF.

At least ten counts were recorded for this clonotype. The V gene is TRBV27, the J gene TRBJ2-5; D gene ambiguous. V lost 3 bases, J lost 4 bases, and 9 bases lay in between. The CDR3 has 13 residues. CDR1 and CDR2 (germline): MNHEY, SMNVEV (reference sequence). CDR3 residues: CASSFQWTETQYF. In DNA, the CDR3 is TGTGCCAGCAGTTTTCAGTGGACAGAGACCCAGTACTTC.

This clonotype was seen at least ten times. V usage is TRBV9 and J usage is TRBJ2-1; maybe TRBD2 (5 bases). V was shortened by 0 bases and J by 2 bases, with 12 bases between the two germline ends. The CDR3 is made up of 16 amino acids. The germline gives CDR1 SGDLS, CDR2 YYNGEE. CDR3 coding DNA: TGTGCCAGCAGCGTAGAACCCGGGGTTACCTACAATGAGCAGTTCTTC. It translates to CASSVEPGVTYNEQFF.

This clonotype showed up many times. The rearrangement joins TRBV18 to TRBJ2-7; D not certain. Trimming stripped 5 bases from V and 7 bases from J, with 15 bases between. Germline V gene data show CDR1 as KGHSH and CDR2 as LQKENI. The CDR3 has 13 residues. The CDR3 DNA is TGTGCCAGCTCAGATTCTACGAAGAGGGAGCAGTACGTC. The encoded protein is CASSDSTKREQYV.

The chain employs TRBV4-2 and TRBJ2-4, with D tentatively TRBD2 (6 bases). The CDR3 spans 15 residues. The germline gives CDR1 LGHNA, CDR2 YNFKEQ. Trimming took 2 bases from V and 8 from J, leaving 16 bases between them. CDR3 bases: TGTGCCAGCAGCCAAAAGGGACTCTCGTCGGACATTCAGTACTTC. Residues: CASSQKGLSSDIQYF.

This clonotype was seen at least ten times. The chain joins TRBV5-1 to TRBJ2-1; tentatively, D is TRBD1 (6 bases). The germline gives CDR1 SGHRS, CDR2 YFSETQ. This CDR3 comprises 14 residues. Trimming left V 3 bases short and J 7 bases short, with 14 bases between. The CDR3 region is CASSSQGTGNEQFF. The CDR3 coding sequence is TGCGCCAGCAGCTCACAGGGAACGGGGAATGAGCAGTTCTTC.

This clonotype was recorded at least ten times. The V gene is TRBV2, the J gene TRBJ1-2; tentatively, D is TRBD1 (6 bases). V lost 2 bases and J 1 base, leaving 8 bases between the germline ends. CDR3 length: 14 amino acids. The germline V gene encodes CDR1 SNHLY and CDR2 FYNNEI. The DNA of the CDR3 is TGTGCCAGCAGTGAATGGGGGCGTAACTATGGCTACACCTTC. Translating it yields CASSEWGRNYGYTF.

On this clonotype: A clone one base away is much larger, so this may be a read error. The rearrangement uses TRBV15 and TRBJ1-1, with TRBD1 as a possible D gene (6 bases). Germline values: CDR1 LNHNV, CDR2 YYDKDF (reference sequence). V lost 6 bases to trimming and J lost 1 base, with 9 bases between them. The CDR3 covers 13 residues. The CDR3: CATREGENTEAFF. CDR3 DNA: TGTGCCACCAGAGAGGGGGAGAACACTGAAGCTTTCTTT.

In this sample, this clonotype turned up many times. The V call is TRBV27, the J call TRBJ2-2; D tentatively reads TRBD1 or TRBD2 (6 bases each). The CDR3 is made up of 13 amino acids. The V gene's germline CDR1 is MNHEY and CDR2 SMNVEV (reference sequence). V lost 8 bases, J lost 10 bases, and 17 bases lay in between. In nucleotides, the CDR3 is TGTGCCAGCTGGTCGGGGGCCGGTCTGGAGCTGTTTTTT. Amino acid sequence: CASWSGAGLELFF.

This clonotype has at least ten counts. The gene calls are TRBV12-3 or TRBV12-4 and TRBJ1-2; 10 bases align to TRBD1. This CDR3 region has 16 residues. V shed 3 bases and J 5 bases; nucleotides not matched to a gene: 9. CDR3 coding DNA: TGTGCCAGCAGTTTCGGGGACAGGGGTTTACGGTATGGCTACACCTTC. Translated, it gives CASSFGDRGLRYGYTF.

The chain carries TRBV20-1 and TRBJ2-1; D is unresolved. CDR1 is DFQATT, CDR2 SNEGSKA, per germline (reference sequence). CDR3 length: 16 residues. Trimming cost V 6 bases and J 2 bases, with 20 bases left between them. The DNA for the CDR3 is TGCAGTGCCCCTTTGACCCGGGCTGAGACCTACAATGAGCAGTTCTTC. It is translated as CSAPLTRAETYNEQFF.

This clonotype was observed at least ten times. This chain joins TRBV30 and TRBJ2-7; no firm D call. Trimming pared 3 bases from V and 0 bases from J, leaving 3 bases between. This CDR3 is built from 11 residues. The V gene's germline CDR1 is GTSNPN and CDR2 SVGIG (reference sequence). CDR3 DNA sequence: TGTGCCTGGAGCGGCTCCTACGAGCAGTACTTC. Translating gives CAWSGSYEQYF.

This clonotype was recorded at least ten times. This rearrangement joins TRBV29-1 to TRBJ2-7, with TRBD1 matching 8 bases. The CDR3 is 12 amino acids. The germline CDR1 and CDR2 sequences are SQVTM and ANQGSEA. V lost 6 bases and J lost 3; bases outside the gene matches: 4. The CDR3 DNA is TGCAGCGTCGGACAGGGAGGCTACGAGCAGTACTTC. Translating gives CSVGQGGYEQYF.

This clonotype has a handful of counts. J is TRBJ2-5 and V is TRBV7-8; D remains ambiguous. V was pared by 5 bases and J by 0 bases, with 10 bases between. In germline, CDR1 is SGHVS, CDR2 FQNEAQ. This CDR3 contains 14 residues. As DNA, the CDR3 is TGTGCCAGCAGCCCCACAGTGTACCAAGAGACCCAGTACTTC. Translation gives CASSPTVYQETQYF.

This clonotype was recorded at least ten times. The chain carries TRBV10-1 and TRBJ2-7; 7 nucleotides line up with TRBD1. V lost 2 bases and J lost 0; bases outside the gene matches: 4. There are 15 residues in the CDR3. The germline CDR1 and CDR2 sequences are WNHNN and SYGVQD (reference sequence). The CDR3, as DNA: TGCGCCAGCAGTGAGAAGGGACAGTGCTCCTACGAGCAGTACTTC. Its translation: CASSEKGQCSYEQYF.

About this clonotype itself: A much larger clone differs from this one at a single base, so this may be a read error. V gene TRBV3-1 combines with J gene TRBJ2-2, with a tentative D call TRBD1 (5 bases). In germline, CDR1 is LGHDT, CDR2 YNNKEL (reference sequence). The CDR3 is 14 amino acids. CDR3 sequence reads: CASSQLADTRELFF. The CDR3 DNA sequence: TGTGCCAGCAGCCAACTCGCGGACACCAGGGAGCTGTTTTTT.

This clonotype appeared many times. The J gene is TRBJ1-3, the V gene TRBV5-5; possible D gene TRBD1, 5 bases. V was shortened by 3 bases and J by 0 bases, with 13 bases between the two germline ends. From germline, CDR1 is SGHKS and CDR2 YYEKEE (reference sequence). CDR3 length equals 16 residues. The CDR3, as DNA: TGTGCCAGCAGCTCGGCCGCCGACAGCTCTGGAAACACCATATATTTT. It codes for CASSSAADSSGNTIYF.

The sample holds many counts of this clonotype. The V and J genes are TRBV3-1 and TRBJ2-1; 8 bases agree with TRBD1. CDR3 size: 16 residues. J gave up 4 bases and V 4 bases, and 9 bases lay outside the gene matches. Germline loops: CDR1 LGHDT, CDR2 YNNKEL (reference sequence). CDR3 nucleotide sequence: TGTGCCAGCAGCCGCCTGGACAGGGAGGATTACAATGAGCAGTTCTTC. Protein sequence: CASSRLDREDYNEQFF.

This clonotype was seen ten or more times. The chain joins TRBV5-1 to TRBJ2-3; 7 nucleotides match TRBD2. V gave up 5 bases and J gave up 3 bases; unmatched junction bases: 6. Germline lookup yields CDR1 SGHRS and CDR2 YFSETQ. The CDR3 consists of 14 residues. CDR3 amino acids: CASSQSSGTDTQYF. CDR3 nucleotide sequence: TGCGCCAGCAGTCAGAGTAGCGGGACAGATACGCAGTATTTT.

Remarks on this clonotype: This may be a read error: a much more frequent sequence differs by one nucleotide. V is TRBV6-1 and J is TRBJ1-1; D call uncertain. CDR3 length: 13 amino acids. Germline assignment: CDR1 MNHNS and CDR2 SASEGT. The DNA for the CDR3 is TGTGCCAGAAGTGAAGCGTACTTCACTGAAGCTTTCTTT. Amino acids: CARSEAYFTEAFF.

This clonotype was recorded a few times. This chain links TRBV6-1 with TRBJ1-5, with 9 bases that match TRBD1. The CDR3 has 15 residues. Germline values: CDR1 MNHNS, CDR2 SASEGT. Trimming at V came to 5 bases and at J to 3 bases, leaving 5 bases not matched to a gene. The CDR3 nucleotides read TGTGCCAGCAGTCCCCGGGACAGGGACAATCAGCCCCAGCATTTT. This encodes CASSPRDRDNQPQHF.

This clonotype has at least ten counts. The V gene is TRBV6-5, the J gene TRBJ1-1; TRBD1 matches at 7 bases. The CDR3 sequence is 12 residues long. V shed 7 bases, J shed 5 bases, and the junction held 4 bases outside the gene matches. The germline V gene encodes CDR1 MNHEY and CDR2 SVGAGI. CDR3: CASKQGRTEAFF. The CDR3, as DNA: TGTGCCAGCAAACAGGGGAGGACTGAAGCTTTCTTT.

In its sample, this clonotype was seen many times. The chain employs TRBV12-3 or TRBV12-4 and TRBJ2-5; no clear D gene. The V end was cut by 7 bases, the J end by 3 bases, with 9 bases between. The CDR3 consists of 12 residues. The chain's CDR3 is CASTRNEETQYF. The CDR3 DNA sequence: TGTGCCAGCACCCGAAATGAAGAGACCCAGTACTTC.

There are many counts of this clonotype. The V gene is TRBV20-1, the J gene TRBJ2-7; maybe TRBD2 (6 bases). The CDR3 sequence is 14 residues long. V lost 3 bases and J 0 bases, leaving 12 bases between the germline ends. Germline assignment: CDR1 DFQATT and CDR2 SNEGSKA (reference sequence). DNA for the CDR3: TGCAGTGCTAGGTCTGGAGGGAACTCCTACGAGCAGTACTTC. Protein sequence: CSARSGGNSYEQYF.

The rearrangement uses TRBV11-2 and TRBJ2-3, with D possibly matching TRBD2 (6 bases). The germline V gene has CDR1 SGHAT and CDR2 FQNNGV. The V end lost 1 base, the J end lost 10 bases, and 9 bases lay between the germline ends. The CDR3 totals 12 residues. The CDR3 is CASSLGGEAQYF. The CDR3 DNA sequence: TGTGCCAGCAGCTTAGGCGGGGAGGCGCAGTATTTT. Combining the CDR3 with reference TRBV11-2 and TRBJ2-3 gives the whole variable domain EAGVAQSPRYKIIEKRQSVAFWCNPISGHATLYWYQQILGQGPKLLIQFQNNGVVDDSQLPKDRFSAERLKGVDSTLKIQPAKLEDSAVYLCASSLGGEAQYFGPGTRLTVL.

This clonotype was counted many times. V usage is TRBV20-1 and J usage is TRBJ1-4, with D perhaps TRBD1 (6 bases). The germline V gene encodes CDR1 DFQATT and CDR2 SNEGSKA (reference sequence). V was trimmed by 7 bases and J by 8 bases, leaving 20 bases between them. The CDR3 length is 14 residues. The CDR3 is CSVPDSYRFEKLFF. Written as DNA, the CDR3 is TGCAGTGTACCGGACAGCTACAGGTTCGAAAAACTGTTTTTT.

This clonotype was observed a handful of times. The chain is built from TRBV29-1 and TRBJ2-7, with D perhaps TRBD2 (6 bases). Trimming removed 6 bases at V and 0 bases at J, with 12 bases between. The CDR3 length is 13 residues. Per the germline V gene, CDR1 is SQVTM and CDR2 is ANQGSEA. CDR3: CSVGTFSSYEQYF. Written as DNA, the CDR3 is TGCAGCGTCGGGACTTTCAGCTCCTACGAGCAGTACTTC.

This clonotype has ten or more counts. The chain has TRBV29-1 and TRBJ1-2, with D tentatively TRBD1 (6 bases). Germline V gene sequence: CDR1 SQVTM, CDR2 ANQGSEA. This CDR3 region has 14 residues. Trimming took 1 base from V and 4 from J, leaving 13 bases between them. CDR3 DNA: TGCAGCGTTGAAGTGGGGGGCGCGGGCTATGGCTACACCTTC. Its protein product is CSVEVGGAGYGYTF.

Details on this clonotype: One end of the junction does not line up with germline, which may come from a read error. The rearrangement uses TRBV10-3 and TRBJ1-2; D is undetermined. This CDR3 region has 16 residues. Germline loops: CDR1 ENHRY, CDR2 SYGVKD. CDR3 sequence reads: CATRRGSITANYSYTF. CDR3 nucleotide sequence: TGTGCCACCAGGCGAGGTTCCATAACGGCTAACTATAGCTACACCTTC.

This clonotype was observed at least ten times. The chain recombines TRBV10-3 with TRBJ1-5; 7 nucleotides align to TRBD1. Germline assignment: CDR1 ENHRY and CDR2 SYGVKD. The CDR3 extends over 14 amino acids. V shed 6 bases and J 3 bases; nucleotides not matched to a gene: 5. CDR3 amino acids: CAIRGGQSNQPQHF. DNA for the CDR3: TGTGCCATCAGGGGGGGACAGTCCAATCAGCCCCAGCATTTT.

This clonotype was counted ten times or more. The V and J genes are TRBV5-5 and TRBJ1-1; D is unresolved. V lost 4 bases to trimming and J lost 4 bases, with 8 bases between them. Germline CDR1 SGHKS, CDR2 YYEKEE (reference sequence). CDR3 size: 12 residues. The DNA for the CDR3 is TGTGCCAGCAGCCGTGATTCCACTGAAGCTTTCTTT. Translating it yields CASSRDSTEAFF.

This clonotype was found many times. In DNA, the CDR3 is TGCGCCAGTCAGGACGAGAAAGATACGCAGTATTTT. This encodes CASQDEKDTQYF. The chain couples TRBV5-1 to TRBJ2-3, with D unresolved. The ends were cut back, 8 bases at V and 5 bases at J, with 12 bases in the middle. The CDR3 sequence is 12 residues long. Germline V gene data show CDR1 as SGHRS and CDR2 as YFSETQ.